These 32 T cell receptor beta chains originate from one sample sequenced in a study of spatial heterogeneity in lung cancer. TCRdb independently ran MiXCR on the 5' RACE reads; one entry per CDR3 protein. Of roughly 50,000 distinct CDR3 sequences in the sample, 7.5% to 9% were seen once. The time point: sample taken at primary tumor resection. Frozen PBMC, nontumor lung or tumor provided whole RNA, which was sequenced unsorted. Sequencing was performed on PBMCs, taken at surgery. The receptors derive from a female donor with early-stage non-small cell lung cancer.

This clonotype was observed a handful of times. V gene TRBV6-1 combines with J gene TRBJ2-3; D remains unclear. Looked up from germline, CDR1 is MNHNS and CDR2 is SASEGT. The ends were cut back, 8 bases at V and 3 bases at J, with 15 bases in the middle. This CDR3 region has 14 residues. Here the CDR3 reads CASLQSAVTDTQYF. The CDR3 DNA reads as TGTGCCAGCTTGCAGAGCGCTGTTACAGATACGCAGTATTTT.

Only a few counts were recorded for this clonotype. This chain links TRBV12-3 or TRBV12-4 with TRBJ2-4; 8 bases map to TRBD2. V lost 5 bases and J lost 0; bases outside the gene matches: 12. The CDR3 extends over 18 amino acids. As DNA, the CDR3 is TGTGCCAGCAGTCCCACGCATGGCGGGGGGATAGCCAAAAACATTCAGTACTTC. It codes for CASSPTHGGGIAKNIQYF.

This chain links TRBV6-2 or TRBV6-3 with TRBJ1-1; maybe TRBD1 (6 bases). Germline V lookup: CDR1 MNHEY, CDR2 SVGEGT. This CDR3 comprises 15 residues. The germline V and J ends were trimmed by 5 bases and 4 bases, with 17 bases remaining between them. DNA of the CDR3: TGTGCCAGCAGTCTACCCCCCGCAGGGGCCACTGAAGCTTTCTTT. This sequence encodes CASSLPPAGATEAFF.

The chain employs TRBV5-4 and TRBJ1-2, with D perhaps TRBD1 (6 bases). Deletions cut 1 base from V and 8 bases from J, with 21 bases between. This CDR3 comprises 16 residues. Germline lookup yields CDR1 SGHNT and CDR2 YYREEE (reference sequence). The CDR3, as DNA: TGTGCCAGCAGCTTGCGGTCAGCGACCCCGAGGGGGGGCTACACCTTC. Its translation: CASSLRSATPRGGYTF.

This clonotype was counted many times. This chain joins TRBV19 and TRBJ2-1; D remains unclear. V was shortened by 11 bases and J by 5 bases, with 13 bases between the two germline ends. The CDR3 is made up of 12 amino acids. Germline-derived CDR1 and CDR2 are LNHDA and SQIVND (reference sequence). The CDR3 bases are TGTGCCTGCAAGGGATGGGACAATGAGCAGTTCTTC. Residues: CACKGWDNEQFF.

This clonotype appeared many times. The chain carries TRBV30 and TRBJ2-3; 12 nucleotides align to TRBD2. Looked up from germline, CDR1 is GTSNPN and CDR2 is SVGIG (reference sequence). This CDR3 contains 18 residues. V lost 2 bases and J lost 3; bases outside the gene matches: 12. The CDR3 sequence: CAWSNWLAGGLGTDTQYF. CDR3 DNA: TGTGCCTGGAGTAATTGGCTAGCGGGGGGGCTCGGGACAGATACGCAGTATTTT.

The V gene is TRBV7-9, the J gene TRBJ2-1; 7 bases are a match to TRBD2. The V and J ends lost 10 bases and 1 base, in that order; junction bases with no gene match: 7. The CDR3 runs 14 residues. Germline loops: CDR1 SEHNR, CDR2 FQNEAQ (reference sequence). In DNA, the CDR3 is TGTGCCACAGCGGGGTCGAGATCCTACAATGAGCAGTTCTTC. This gives the protein CATAGSRSYNEQFF.

This clonotype was detected only a few times. The genes are TRBV11-2 and TRBJ2-3, with 10 bases fitting TRBD1. With V trimmed by 1 base and J by 2 bases, 9 bases remained unmatched. The germline V gene encodes CDR1 SGHAT and CDR2 FQNNGV. This CDR3 comprises 18 residues. CDR3 coding DNA: TGTGCCAGCAGCTTAGTCTTGGGCGGGACAGGGGACACAGATACGCAGTATTTT. This encodes CASSLVLGGTGDTDTQYF.

Of note for this clonotype: Its ends do not fully match the called genes, so a read error is possible. The DNA of the CDR3 is TGTGCCAGCAGCGTAGCGGGGGGGCCTGCGTACGAGCAGTACTTC. Translated, it gives CASSVAGGPAYEQYF. The J gene is TRBJ2-7, the V gene TRBV7-2, with 11 bases that match TRBD2. CDR3 size: 15 residues. Germline V gives CDR1 SGHTA, CDR2 FQGNSA.

This clonotype was recorded at least ten times. This chain uses TRBV7-2 with TRBJ1-1; D gene ambiguous. The CDR3 sequence is 13 residues long. Germline CDR1 SGHTA, CDR2 FQGNSA. Trimming removed 5 bases from V and 0 bases from J, with 7 bases in between. CDR3 region: CASSDWLNTEAFF. CDR3 DNA: TGTGCCAGCAGCGACTGGCTGAACACTGAAGCTTTCTTT.

The V call is TRBV7-2, the J call TRBJ1-1; tentatively, D is TRBD1 (6 bases). The CDR3 is made up of 14 amino acids. Germline V gene lookup returns CDR1 SGHTA and CDR2 FQGNSA. V lost 4 bases and J lost 1, with 10 bases in between. CDR3 protein: CASSSGASNTEAFF. In DNA, the CDR3 is TGTGCCAGCAGCTCAGGGGCTTCGAACACTGAAGCTTTCTTT.

This clonotype was recorded a few times. J is TRBJ2-3 and V is TRBV7-9; D unresolved. The CDR3 covers 16 residues. Germline values: CDR1 SEHNR, CDR2 FQNEAQ (reference sequence). Between the trimmed V and J ends, which lost 1 base and 6 bases, there was a span of 17 bases. The CDR3 protein is CASSLVGRPASDTQYF. CDR3 sequence (DNA): TGTGCCAGCAGCTTAGTCGGCCGTCCGGCCTCGGATACGCAGTATTTT. Filled out from reference TRBV7-9 and TRBJ2-3, the complete variable domain reads DTGVSQNPRHKITKRGQNVTFRCDPISEHNRLYWYRQTLGQGPEFLTYFQNEAQLEKSRLLSDRFSAERPKGSFSTLEIQRTEQGDSAMYLCASSLVGRPASDTQYFGPGTRLTVL.

This clonotype has ten or more counts. The chain uses TRBV6-2 or TRBV6-3 and TRBJ1-5; a possible D gene is TRBD1 (6 bases). Trimming removed 8 bases from V and 4 bases from J, with 15 bases in between. This CDR3 comprises 14 residues. Germline V gene lookup returns CDR1 MNHEY and CDR2 SVGEGT. The CDR3 DNA reads as TGTGCCAGCCAACCTACAGGGCCGAATCAGCCCCAGCATTTT. Amino acids: CASQPTGPNQPQHF.

This clonotype came up many times. V gene TRBV5-1 combines with J gene TRBJ2-7; D possibly matches TRBD1 or TRBD2 (5 bases each). Trimming removed 3 bases at V and 3 bases at J, with 13 bases between. The CDR3 consists of 14 residues. CDR1 SGHRS and CDR2 YFSETQ come from the germline V gene. CDR3 amino acids: CASSSSGRDYEQYF. CDR3 bases: TGCGCCAGCAGCTCCTCGGGACGGGACTACGAGCAGTACTTC.

This clonotype was observed many times. This sequence joins TRBV6-5 and TRBJ2-5; 10 bases map to TRBD1. V gave up 1 base and J gave up 3 bases; unmatched junction bases: 2. Germline V CDR1 and CDR2: MNHEY, SVGAGI. This CDR3 has 15 residues. The DNA of the CDR3 is TGTGCCAGCAGTTACTGGGGACAGGGGAAAGAGACCCAGTACTTC. Translation: CASSYWGQGKETQYF.

This chain uses TRBV28 with TRBJ1-1; no definite D call. Germline CDR1 and CDR2: MDHEN and SYDVKM. Trimming stripped 6 bases from V and 5 bases from J, with 13 bases between. The CDR3 consists of 13 residues. The CDR3 loop reads CASRMDLGTEAFF. For the CDR3, the DNA is TGTGCCAGCAGGATGGATTTGGGAACTGAAGCTTTCTTT.

This clonotype has only a few counts. The chain is built from TRBV18 and TRBJ1-5; tentative D call: TRBD1 (5 bases). Germline V lookup: CDR1 KGHSH, CDR2 LQKENI. V was cut by 2 bases and J by 2 bases, with 10 bases left in between. This CDR3 is built from 15 residues. The CDR3 region is CASSPSRVGNQPQHF. The CDR3 coding sequence is TGTGCCAGCTCACCATCCAGGGTGGGCAATCAGCCCCAGCATTTT.

This clonotype was seen at least ten times. The rearrangement joins TRBV20-1 to TRBJ2-3; D is perhaps TRBD2 (6 bases). CDR3 length: 13 amino acids. Germline V gene sequence: CDR1 DFQATT, CDR2 SNEGSKA (reference sequence). V shed 2 bases and J shed 1 base, with 7 bases lying between them. DNA of the CDR3: TGCAGTGCTAGAACGGGGGGCACAGATACGCAGTATTTT. This encodes CSARTGGTDTQYF.

V usage is TRBV4-2 and J usage is TRBJ2-7; 12 bases line up with TRBD2. From germline, CDR1 is LGHNA and CDR2 YNFKEQ. This CDR3 is built from 15 residues. V was pared by 0 bases and J by 6 bases, with 3 bases of the junction left unmatched. The CDR3 reads CASSQDASGGGEQYF. In DNA form, the CDR3 reads TGTGCCAGCAGCCAAGATGCTAGCGGGGGGGGCGAGCAGTACTTC.

This clonotype was seen many times. This chain joins TRBV7-9 and TRBJ2-1; 9 bases match TRBD1. CDR3 size: 15 residues. With V trimmed by 5 bases and J by 4 bases, 6 bases remained unmatched. The V gene's germline CDR1 is SEHNR and CDR2 FQNEAQ (reference sequence). CDR3 amino acids: CASSPQGASYNEQFF. In nucleotides, the CDR3 is TGTGCCAGCAGCCCACAGGGGGCGTCGTACAATGAGCAGTTCTTC.

The table lists this clonotype with many counts. This sequence joins TRBV24-1 and TRBJ1-1, with D perhaps TRBD1 (5 bases). The CDR3 totals 13 residues. The V gene's germline CDR1 is KGHDR and CDR2 SFDVKD. Trimming removed 5 bases at V and 2 bases at J, with 8 bases between. This chain's CDR3 is CATSGGVNTEAFF. The DNA for the CDR3 is TGTGCCACCAGTGGAGGGGTTAACACTGAAGCTTTCTTT.

This clonotype was seen more than once but under ten times. V gene TRBV28 combines with J gene TRBJ2-7; 8 nucleotides match TRBD1. With V trimmed by 6 bases and J by 4 bases, 8 bases remained unmatched. The CDR3 extends over 14 amino acids. Germline CDR1 reads MDHEN; CDR2 reads SYDVKM. The CDR3 DNA follows: TGTGCCAGCAGCCCCGGGACAGGAAAATACGAGCAGTACTTC. It yields the protein CASSPGTGKYEQYF.

There are a few counts of this clonotype. This chain joins TRBV7-2 and TRBJ2-7; D uncertain. The CDR3 totals 14 residues. From germline, CDR1 is SGHTA and CDR2 FQGNSA. Trimming stripped 5 bases from V and 2 bases from J, with 13 bases between. CDR3 nucleotide sequence: TGTGCCAGCAGCCGCCTGGGCACCCCCTACGAGCAGTACTTC. As protein: CASSRLGTPYEQYF.

This clonotype was counted only a few times. This chain uses TRBV5-6 with TRBJ2-5; 16 bases line up with TRBD2. This CDR3 comprises 17 residues. Germline V CDR1 and CDR2: SGHDT, YYEEEE. V was pared by 0 bases and J by 3 bases, with 2 bases of the junction left unmatched. The CDR3 coding sequence is TGTGCCAGCAGCTTGGAGGGGACTAGCGGGGGGGAAGAGACCCAGTACTTC. It is translated as CASSLEGTSGGEETQYF.

This clonotype has more than one count but fewer than ten. For the CDR3, the DNA is TGTGCCTGGAGTGTACGAGGACACCGGAACACTGAAGCTTTCTTT. This encodes CAWSVRGHRNTEAFF. This sequence joins TRBV30 and TRBJ1-1; maybe TRBD1 (5 bases). The CDR3 has 15 amino acids. V lost 0 bases to trimming and J lost 1 base, with 12 bases between them. Germline values: CDR1 GTSNPN, CDR2 SVGIG (reference sequence).

This CDR3 is CASSSRATDTGELFF. For the CDR3, the DNA is TGCGCCAGCAGCTCCCGGGCCACGGACACCGGGGAGCTGTTTTTT. This chain joins TRBV5-1 and TRBJ2-2, with D hard to call. This CDR3 spans 15 amino acids. The V and J ends lost 3 bases and 3 bases respectively, with 12 bases between them. The germline gives CDR1 SGHRS, CDR2 YFSETQ.

This clonotype was seen many times. The chain uses TRBV7-9 and TRBJ1-1, with D possibly matching TRBD1 (6 bases). CDR1 and CDR2 (germline): SEHNR, FQNEAQ (reference sequence). This CDR3 spans 12 amino acids. Trimming took 5 bases from V and 11 from J, leaving 15 bases between them. The CDR3 bases are TGTGCCAGCAGCCTAGAACAGGGCCGGGCTTTCTTT. Its protein is CASSLEQGRAFF.

V gene TRBV19 combines with J gene TRBJ1-6; 7 bases fit TRBD1. CDR1 and CDR2 from the germline V gene are LNHDA and SQIVND (reference sequence). V gave up 6 bases and J gave up 9 bases; unmatched junction bases: 11. The CDR3 contains 15 residues. CDR3 residues: CASRVDRATSSPLHF. CDR3 in DNA: TGTGCCAGTAGGGTCGACAGGGCGACCAGTTCACCCCTCCACTTT.

This clonotype was detected a few times. The rearrangement links TRBV19 to TRBJ2-1; D perhaps matches TRBD2 (6 bases). CDR3 length: 14 amino acids. The germline gives CDR1 LNHDA, CDR2 SQIVND (reference sequence). The V and J ends lost 5 bases and 0 bases respectively, with 8 bases between them. The CDR3 sequence: CASSWGDSYNEQFF. CDR3 DNA: TGTGCCAGTAGTTGGGGGGACTCCTACAATGAGCAGTTCTTC. The complete variable domain, with remaining parts taken from reference TRBV19 and TRBJ2-1, reads DGGITQSPKYLFRKEGQNVTLSCEQNLNHDAMYWYRQDPGQGLRLIYYSQIVNDFQKGDIAEGYSVSREKKESFPLTVTSAQKNPTAFYLCASSWGDSYNEQFFGPGTRLTVL.

The table lists this clonotype with many counts. This chain links TRBV20-1 with TRBJ2-1, with D hard to call. Germline V gives CDR1 DFQATT, CDR2 SNEGSKA (reference sequence). V was shortened by 5 bases and J by 0 bases, with 11 bases between the two germline ends. The CDR3 consists of 14 residues. The CDR3: CSAFTTDSYNEQFF. In DNA, the CDR3 is TGCAGTGCTTTTACTACGGACTCCTACAATGAGCAGTTCTTC.

This clonotype has a handful of counts. The J gene is TRBJ2-5, the V gene TRBV7-9; no definite D call. Germline assignment: CDR1 SEHNR and CDR2 FQNEAQ (reference sequence). The CDR3 contains 13 residues. V lost 5 bases to trimming and J lost 1 base, with 8 bases between them. For the CDR3, the DNA is TGTGCCAGCAGCGACACCCTCCAAGAGACCCAGTACTTC. Amino acids: CASSDTLQETQYF. Using reference TRBV7-9 and TRBJ2-5 for the parts outside the CDR3, the full variable domain is DTGVSQNPRHKITKRGQNVTFRCDPISEHNRLYWYRQTLGQGPEFLTYFQNEAQLEKSRLLSDRFSAERPKGSFSTLEIQRTEQGDSAMYLCASSDTLQETQYFGPGTRLLVL.

This clonotype was counted at least ten times. The genes are TRBV7-2 and TRBJ2-3, with 14 bases identical to TRBD2. V gave up 2 bases and J gave up 1 base; unmatched junction bases: 8. The CDR3 length is 19 residues. CDR1 is SGHTA, CDR2 FQGNSA, per germline. CDR3 bases: TGTGCCAGCAGCTTAAAACGACTAGCGGGGGGGCCGGGCACAGATACGCAGTATTTT. This sequence encodes CASSLKRLAGGPGTDTQYF.